These 8 T cell receptor beta chains came from one sample sequenced in a study of blood T cell repertoires in COVID-19. Method: immunoSEQ multiplex PCR; TCRdb's copy keeps in-frame clones and lacks some. The data hold under 250,000 clones, with approximately 86% observed a single time. Sample: peripheral blood. The origin of the receptors is a woman between 55 and 75 years old with active or convalescent COVID-19.

This clone has just one count. This chain connects TRBV27 to TRBJ2-1, with 7 bases that match TRBD2. Germline CDR1 is MNHEY and CDR2 is SMNVEV (reference sequence). The CDR3 spans 14 residues. Germline trimming cut 7 bases from V and 4 bases from J; bases unmatched to any gene: 7. The CDR3 here is CASTGREGYNEQFF. The CDR3 DNA reads as TGTGCCAGCACAGGGAGGGAGGGGTACAATGAGCAGTTCTTC.

The chain employs TRBV25-1 and TRBJ1-1, with 8 bases aligning to TRBD1. Germline CDR1 and CDR2: MGHDK and SYGVNS. V lost 1 base, J lost 4 bases, and 2 bases stayed unmatched. The CDR3 contains 14 residues. The DNA for the CDR3 is TGTGCCAGCAGTGAATTAGGGACAGGCACTGAAGCTTTCTTT. Translating it yields CASSELGTGTEAFF.

In DNA, the CDR3 is TGTGCCAGCAGCTTAAACACTGAAGCTTTCTTT. Amino acid sequence: CASSLNTEAFF. The chain combines TRBV2 with TRBJ1-1; D gene uncertain. The CDR3 runs to 11 residues. In germline, CDR1 is SNHLY, CDR2 FYNNEI. The V gene lost 6 bases and the J gene lost 2 bases, with 4 bases spanning the gap.

This sequence joins TRBV24-1 and TRBJ1-2; D not resolved. Trimming pared 4 bases from V and 4 bases from J, leaving 12 bases between. CDR3 length: 14 residues. The germline gives CDR1 KGHDR, CDR2 SFDVKD. CDR3 DNA: TGTGCCACCAGTGAGGCGACGGGTGGCTATGGCTACACCTTC. Translated: CATSEATGGYGYTF.

J is TRBJ2-6 and V is TRBV19; 9 positions match TRBD1. Trimming at V came to 3 bases and at J to 0 bases, leaving 12 bases not matched to a gene. The length of the CDR3 is 20 residues. Germline V CDR1 and CDR2: LNHDA, SQIVND (reference sequence). CDR3 residues: CASSIWGQGEPGSGANVLTF. CDR3 in DNA: TGTGCCAGTAGTATTTGGGGACAGGGTGAACCGGGCTCTGGGGCCAACGTCCTGACTTTC.

The chain uses TRBV4-1 and TRBJ2-7; the D gene is possibly TRBD1 (7 bases). The CDR3 loop spans 15 amino acids. V was trimmed by 1 base and J by 4 bases, leaving 14 bases between them. Germline assignment: CDR1 MGHRA and CDR2 YSYEKL. The CDR3 DNA reads as TGCGCCAGCAGCCAAGGTCAGGCAGGGGGGTACGAGCAGTACTTC. This encodes CASSQGQAGGYEQYF.

The chain carries TRBV7-8 and TRBJ2-1, with D possibly being TRBD2 (6 bases). The V gene's germline CDR1 is SGHVS and CDR2 FQNEAQ. Trimming removed 1 base from V and 8 bases from J, with 21 bases in between. This CDR3 comprises 17 residues. CDR3 sequence: CASSLGGGTRRDHEQFF. DNA for the CDR3: TGTGCCAGCAGCTTAGGTGGGGGGACCCGAAGGGACCATGAGCAGTTCTTC.

The rearrangement uses TRBV11-3 and TRBJ2-1, with 10 positions matching TRBD2. There are 15 residues in the CDR3. V gave up 4 bases and J gave up 5 bases; unmatched junction bases: 5. Germline CDR1 is SGHNT and CDR2 is YENEEA. CDR3 residues: CASSWGLALDNEQFF. The CDR3 DNA follows: TGTGCCAGCAGCTGGGGACTAGCGTTAGACAATGAGCAGTTCTTC.